Described below is a single T cell receptor (beta chain) sequence and its context. Antigen specificity is unknown. The ends were cut back, 2 bases at V and 5 bases at J, with 10 bases in the middle. The CDR3 loop spans 13 amino acids. Germline CDR1 and CDR2: SEHNR and FQNEAQ (reference sequence). This sample was taken from a study of cytomegalovirus exposure and HLA in healthy donors. Study-level findings and limits: Sequencing had likely introduced a cluster of highly shared sequence variants as an artifact.

It was with 60 Vbeta and 13 Jbeta primers that the PCR ran. Sequencing was performed with immunoSEQ multiplex PCR; in TCRdb, only in-frame clones are kept and a portion is missing. The repertoire consists of some 220,000 clones, with about 88% occurring once and the leading ten covering around 0.22%. Sequencing was performed on PBMCs. The rearrangement joins TRBV7-9 to TRBJ2-7, with D possibly being TRBD1 (5 bases). The sequence was obtained from a girl aged 2-15 years in good health and CMV-seronegative. In DNA, the CDR3 is TGTGCCAGCAGCTTAAGGGGTCAGAACGAGCAGTACTTC. As protein: CASSLRGQNEQYF.